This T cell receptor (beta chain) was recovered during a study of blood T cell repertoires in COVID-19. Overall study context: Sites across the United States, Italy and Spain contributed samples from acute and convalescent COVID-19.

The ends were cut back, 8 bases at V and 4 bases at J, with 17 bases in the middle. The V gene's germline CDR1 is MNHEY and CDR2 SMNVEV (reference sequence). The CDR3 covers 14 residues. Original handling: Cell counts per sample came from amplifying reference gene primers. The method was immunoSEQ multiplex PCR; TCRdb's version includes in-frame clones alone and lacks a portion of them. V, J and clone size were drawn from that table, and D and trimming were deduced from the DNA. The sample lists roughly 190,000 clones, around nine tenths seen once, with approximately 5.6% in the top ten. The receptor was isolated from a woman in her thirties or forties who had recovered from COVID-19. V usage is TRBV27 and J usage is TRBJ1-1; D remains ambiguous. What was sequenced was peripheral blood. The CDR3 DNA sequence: TGTGCCAGCTCCCGGGGAGGGCAGTCCACTGAAGCTTTCTTT. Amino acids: CASSRGGQSTEAFF.